These 27 T cell receptor beta chains share one sample of origin, sequenced in a study of T cells in Graves' hyperthyroidism and ophthalmopathy. What was amplified from RNA transcripts were TCR beta CDR3 regions. First-round RT-PCR of the TCR CDR3 relied on the HTBI primer set. TCRdb redid the calling of the multiplex PCR reads with MiXCR, one entry per CDR3 protein. The sample records fewer than 300,000 distinct CDR3 sequences, around 15% being singletons. Input material: blood. The receptors originated from a woman aged 50 to 60 with Graves' hyperthyroidism that later progressed to Graves' ophthalmopathy.

This clonotype was observed a handful of times. The J gene is TRBJ1-2, the V gene TRBV9; possible D gene TRBD1, 5 bases. Germline CDR1 and CDR2: SGDLS and YYNGEE. This CDR3 region has 14 residues. The V end was cut by 4 bases, the J end by 7 bases, with 17 bases between. The CDR3 sequence is CASSPNPRTLGYTF. Written as DNA, the CDR3 is TGTGCCAGCAGCCCAAATCCCCGGACACTTGGCTACACCTTC.

The sample holds many counts of this clonotype. This chain links TRBV3-1 with TRBJ2-1; the match to TRBD2 covers 7 bases. Losses at the gene ends were 4 bases for V and 8 bases for J; bases not matched to a gene: 5. CDR1 is LGHDT and CDR2 is YNNKEL in the germline V gene (reference sequence). The CDR3 totals 13 residues. The CDR3 protein is CASSRGSFDEQFF. For the CDR3, the DNA is TGTGCCAGCAGCCGCGGGAGTTTTGATGAGCAGTTCTTC.

The sample holds many counts of this clonotype. V gene TRBV2 combines with J gene TRBJ2-1, with unresolved D. The CDR3 covers 11 residues. The V gene's germline CDR1 is SNHLY and CDR2 FYNNEI. V gave up 2 bases and J gave up 6 bases, with 2 bases separating them. The CDR3 DNA sequence: TGTGCCAGCAGTGAATCCAATGAGCAGTTCTTC. This encodes CASSESNEQFF.

This clonotype was found many times. The chain joins TRBV12-3 or TRBV12-4 to TRBJ2-7; tentatively, D is TRBD2 (5 bases). This CDR3 spans 16 amino acids. The V end was cut by 3 bases, the J end by 5 bases, with 20 bases between. This chain's CDR3 is CASSLPEGISFHEQYF. The CDR3 DNA reads TGTGCCAGCAGTTTGCCCGAGGGTATTAGTTTCCACGAGCAGTACTTC.

The V call is TRBV20-1, the J call TRBJ2-5; 13 bases agree with TRBD2. This CDR3 comprises 17 residues. The V gene's germline CDR1 is DFQATT and CDR2 SNEGSKA (reference sequence). V lost 6 bases, J lost 1 base, and 11 bases stayed unmatched. The CDR3, as DNA: TGCAGTGCACCGACTAGCGGGAGGCCAAGGACCCAAGAGACCCAGTACTTC. Translating it yields CSAPTSGRPRTQETQYF.

The chain is built from TRBV7-2 and TRBJ2-2; 8 bases fit TRBD1. Germline V gives CDR1 SGHTA, CDR2 FQGNSA. This CDR3 is 14 amino acids long. Losses at the gene ends were 5 bases for V and 9 bases for J; bases not matched to a gene: 8. Here the CDR3 DNA reads TGTGCCAGCAGCCGGACAGGGAATAGTAGGGAGCTGTTTTTT. Translating gives CASSRTGNSRELFF.

The V and J genes are TRBV27 and TRBJ2-3; D gene ambiguous. The CDR3 runs to 15 residues. CDR1 and CDR2 from the germline V gene are MNHEY and SMNVEV (reference sequence). V lost 1 base to trimming and J lost 0 bases, with 8 bases between them. The chain's CDR3 is CASSLLAPSTDTQYF. CDR3 bases: TGTGCCAGCAGTTTATTGGCTCCGAGCACAGATACGCAGTATTTT.

This clonotype was recorded many times. V is TRBV2 and J is TRBJ2-3, with TRBD2 identical over 9 bases. This CDR3 comprises 17 residues. With V trimmed by 2 bases and J by 4 bases, 10 bases remained unmatched. Germline V gene lookup returns CDR1 SNHLY and CDR2 FYNNEI. CDR3 amino acids: CASSETRGLAGPDTQYF. The CDR3 DNA reads as TGTGCCAGCAGTGAAACCAGAGGGCTAGCGGGACCAGATACGCAGTATTTT.

This clonotype has at least ten counts. The V call is TRBV20-1, the J call TRBJ2-6, with D possibly TRBD1 on 6 matching bases. Germline CDR1 and CDR2: DFQATT and SNEGSKA (reference sequence). The CDR3 loop spans 17 amino acids. Trimming took off 7 bases at V and 1 base at J, with 20 bases between the two ends. CDR3 residues: CSGATDSAFSGANVLTF. CDR3 DNA sequence: TGCAGTGGCGCGACGGACAGTGCCTTTTCTGGGGCCAACGTCCTGACTTTC.

This clonotype was seen a handful of times. The gene calls are TRBV5-1 and TRBJ2-5, with D possibly TRBD1 on 5 matching bases. Deletions cut 2 bases from V and 5 bases from J, with 10 bases between. Germline CDR1 and CDR2: SGHRS and YFSETQ. The CDR3 has 13 amino acids. DNA for the CDR3: TGCGCCAGCAGCTTAAGGGGCTTGGAGACCCAGTACTTC. Its protein product is CASSLRGLETQYF. The whole variable domain, filled in from reference TRBV5-1 and TRBJ2-5, reads KAGVTQTPRYLIKTRGQQVTLSCSPISGHRSVSWYQQTPGQGLQFLFEYFSETQRNKGNFPGRFSGRQFSNSRSEMNVSTLELGDSALYLCASSLRGLETQYFGPGTRLLVL.

The table lists this clonotype with a few counts. This sequence joins TRBV5-1 and TRBJ2-1, with TRBD2 matching 7 bases. The CDR3 covers 14 residues. V shed 0 bases and J 3 bases; nucleotides not matched to a gene: 0. Germline-derived CDR1 and CDR2 are SGHRS and YFSETQ. CDR3 DNA sequence: TGCGCCAGCAGCTTGGAGCGGGACTACAATGAGCAGTTCTTC. As protein: CASSLERDYNEQFF.

In its sample, this clonotype was seen many times. V usage is TRBV25-1 and J usage is TRBJ2-7, with 8 positions matching TRBD1. The V and J ends lost 8 bases and 0 bases, in that order; junction bases with no gene match: 3. The length of the CDR3 is 13 residues. Germline values: CDR1 MGHDK, CDR2 SYGVNS. The DNA of the CDR3 is TGTGCCAGCGCCGGGACAGGCTCCTACGAGCAGTACTTC. As protein: CASAGTGSYEQYF.

This clonotype was observed many times. The J gene is TRBJ2-2, the V gene TRBV30; D might be TRBD2 (5 bases). Germline V lookup: CDR1 GTSNPN, CDR2 SVGIG (reference sequence). V gave up 3 bases and J gave up 8 bases, with 10 bases separating them. The CDR3 is 12 residues long. The CDR3 nucleotides read TGTGCCTGGAGCGGTAGCGCTGGGGAGCTGTTTTTT. Residues: CAWSGSAGELFF.

This clonotype occurred a few times. V gene TRBV20-1 combines with J gene TRBJ2-1, with TRBD2 matching 10 bases. J was trimmed by 8 bases and V by 3 bases; bases with no gene match: 16. CDR3 size: 17 residues. Germline lookup yields CDR1 DFQATT and CDR2 SNEGSKA (reference sequence). The CDR3 coding sequence is TGCAGTGCTAGCGGGGACATCGGACTAGCGGAGGTAGATGAGCAGTTCTTC. This codes for CSASGDIGLAEVDEQFF.

In its sample, this clonotype was seen many times. The chain is built from TRBV27 and TRBJ2-7; D perhaps matches TRBD1 (6 bases). V gave up 5 bases and J gave up 0 bases, with 14 bases separating them. Germline V gives CDR1 MNHEY, CDR2 SMNVEV (reference sequence). The CDR3 totals 15 residues. The chain's CDR3 is CASSPETGTSYEQYF. The CDR3 DNA follows: TGTGCCAGCAGTCCCGAAACAGGGACCTCCTACGAGCAGTACTTC.

At least ten counts were recorded for this clonotype. This CDR3 reads CASSLSSLAEEQFF. The CDR3 DNA is TGTGCCAGCAGTTTATCGTCGCTAGCGGAAGAGCAGTTCTTC. The V and J genes are TRBV27 and TRBJ2-1; 7 nucleotides agree with TRBD2. V dropped 0 bases and J dropped 10; count of bases not matched to a gene: 6. Germline CDR1 MNHEY, CDR2 SMNVEV (reference sequence). The CDR3 runs to 14 residues.

This clonotype occurred a few times. The V call is TRBV5-8, the J call TRBJ1-2; 7 bases match TRBD1. In germline, CDR1 is SGHTS, CDR2 YDEGEE. The V and J ends lost 1 base and 7 bases, in that order; junction bases with no gene match: 4. The CDR3 sequence is 13 residues long. As DNA, the CDR3 is TGTGCCAGCAGCTTGACAGGGGACTTTGGCTACACCTTC. Residues: CASSLTGDFGYTF. The whole variable domain, filled in from reference TRBV5-8 and TRBJ1-2, reads EAGVTQSPTHLIKTRGQQATLRCSPISGHTSVYWYQQALGLGLQFLLWYDEGEERNRGNFPPRFSGRQFPNYSSELNVNALELEDSALYLCASSLTGDFGYTFGSGTRLTVV.

At least ten counts were recorded for this clonotype. The chain recombines TRBV28 with TRBJ2-1, with 7 bases that match TRBD2. Germline CDR1 and CDR2: MDHEN and SYDVKM. V shed 3 bases, J shed 4 bases, and the junction held 6 bases outside the gene matches. This CDR3 contains 15 residues. In DNA, the CDR3 is TGTGCCAGCAGTTTTGCGGGAGCGCCATACAATGAGCAGTTCTTC. Its protein product is CASSFAGAPYNEQFF.

The chain recombines TRBV9 with TRBJ2-1, with D possibly matching TRBD2 (6 bases). Germline-derived CDR1 and CDR2 are SGDLS and YYNGEE. V was pared by 1 base and J by 6 bases, with 14 bases between. The CDR3 contains 15 residues. CDR3 sequence: CASSVFGSTLNEQFF. The DNA of the CDR3 is TGTGCCAGCAGCGTATTCGGGAGTACCCTCAATGAGCAGTTCTTC.

This clonotype was seen many times. V gene TRBV20-1 combines with J gene TRBJ2-1; D is unresolved. The CDR3 covers 14 residues. Trimming stripped 5 bases from V and 0 bases from J, with 11 bases between. Germline V CDR1 and CDR2: DFQATT, SNEGSKA (reference sequence). The CDR3 protein is CSARSSLSYNEQFF. The CDR3 nucleotides read TGCAGTGCTCGTAGCTCCCTCTCCTACAATGAGCAGTTCTTC.

Many counts were recorded for this clonotype. This sequence joins TRBV27 and TRBJ2-7, with 7 positions matching TRBD1. The CDR3 runs 14 residues. Germline V CDR1 and CDR2: MNHEY, SMNVEV (reference sequence). V trimming: 5 bases; J trimming: 6 bases; junction bases outside the gene matches: 10. CDR3: CASSRDSGEFEQYF. CDR3 DNA sequence: TGTGCCAGCAGTCGGGACAGCGGCGAGTTCGAGCAGTACTTC.

This clonotype was seen at least ten times. This chain joins TRBV20-1 and TRBJ2-5; 8 bases agree with TRBD2. The CDR3 consists of 15 residues. The germline V gene encodes CDR1 DFQATT and CDR2 SNEGSKA (reference sequence). With 3 bases clipped from V and 1 base from J, the junction kept 7 bases outside the gene matches. The CDR3 loop reads CSARVPGGLQETQYF. CDR3 DNA: TGCAGTGCTAGGGTACCGGGAGGGCTCCAAGAGACCCAGTACTTC.

This clonotype was observed many times. J is TRBJ2-3 and V is TRBV27; D not resolved. The CDR3 is 15 amino acids. Germline V gene data show CDR1 as MNHEY and CDR2 as SMNVEV (reference sequence). Trimming cost V 4 bases and J 2 bases, with 13 bases left between them. The CDR3 loop reads CASSSPSSYTDTQYF. Written as DNA, the CDR3 is TGTGCCAGCAGTTCCCCTTCGAGCTACACAGATACGCAGTATTTT.

A few counts support this clonotype. The chain recombines TRBV5-6 with TRBJ1-1; maybe TRBD1 (6 bases). V shed 0 bases and J shed 7 bases, with 16 bases lying between them. Per germline, CDR1 SGHDT and CDR2 YYEEEE. This CDR3 is built from 15 residues. CDR3 DNA: TGTGCCAGCAGCTTGGTAGGGACAAAAGATAGTGAAGCTTTCTTT. It translates to CASSLVGTKDSEAFF.

This clonotype has at least ten counts. V and J are TRBV20-1 and TRBJ1-2; 7 bases are shared with TRBD1. Germline CDR1 and CDR2: DFQATT and SNEGSKA (reference sequence). V lost 0 bases and J lost 4; bases outside the gene matches: 8. This CDR3 is built from 15 residues. CDR3 nucleotide sequence: TGCAGTGCTAGAGATTCAACACAGGGGAGCTATGGCTACACCTTC. This translates into CSARDSTQGSYGYTF.

Comment on this clonotype: The junction does not match germline at one end; this may be a read error. The rearrangement joins TRBV2 to TRBJ2-1, with 13 bases that match TRBD2. The CDR3 consists of 14 residues. The germline V gene encodes CDR1 SNHLY and CDR2 FYNNEI. CDR3 nucleotides: TGTGCCAGCAGTTTAGGACTAGCGGGAGCGGGTGAGGTCTTC. This gives the protein CASSLGLAGAGEVF.

This clonotype was observed a handful of times. J is TRBJ2-4 and V is TRBV4-1, with 11 bases identical to TRBD1. Trimming removed 1 base from V and 0 bases from J; junction bases left unmatched: 5. The CDR3 has 18 residues. Germline lookup yields CDR1 MGHRA and CDR2 YSYEKL. The CDR3 loop is CASSQGRTGGRAKNIQYF. CDR3 DNA: TGCGCCAGCAGCCAAGGGCGGACAGGGGGCCGAGCCAAAAACATTCAGTACTTC.